These 22 T cell receptor beta chains came from one sample sequenced in a study of cytomegalovirus exposure and HLA in healthy donors. The PCR was carried out with 60 Vbeta primers and 13 Jbeta primers. Produced via immunoSEQ multiplex PCR; TCRdb's table is partial and in-frame only. This table has approximately 260,000 clones, about 93% appearing once. Sample: PBMCs. The receptors come from a girl aged 2 to 9 in good health and CMV-seronegative.

The chain recombines TRBV28 with TRBJ1-6; tentative D call: TRBD1 (5 bases). From germline, CDR1 is MDHEN and CDR2 SYDVKM. The CDR3 contains 17 residues. V lost 2 bases to trimming and J lost 3 bases, with 14 bases between them. The chain's CDR3 is CASSLREGANYNSPLHF. The CDR3 DNA reads TGTGCCAGCAGTTTAAGGGAAGGGGCAAACTATAATTCACCCCTCCACTTT.

About this clone itself: The same CDR3 also results from other DNA sequences found in this sample. CDR3 residues: CASSYSSGTYEQYF. DNA for the CDR3: TGTGCCAGCAGTTACTCGTCAGGAACCTACGAGCAGTACTTC. The V gene is TRBV6-5, the J gene TRBJ2-7; D uncertain. V shed 0 bases and J shed 2 bases, with 8 bases lying between them. Germline-derived CDR1 and CDR2 are MNHEY and SVGAGI. This CDR3 comprises 14 residues.

This chain connects TRBV21-1 to TRBJ1-5; the DNA was not used to check the table's D call, TRBD1. TRBV21-1 is flagged as a pseudogene. The CDR3 loop spans 12 amino acids. CDR3 bases: TGTGCCAGTAGAGGGGGTTATCAGCCCCAGCATTTT. This encodes CASRGGYQPQHF.

About this clone itself: Distinct nucleotide sequences in the sample also encode this CDR3. This sequence joins TRBV28 and TRBJ2-7; 7 nucleotides match TRBD1. This CDR3 has 13 residues. Trimming cost V 2 bases and J 3 bases; bases outside gene matches: 1. Germline-derived CDR1 and CDR2 are MDHEN and SYDVKM. The CDR3 is CASSLNRGYEQYF. The CDR3 DNA is TGTGCCAGCAGTTTAAACAGGGGCTACGAGCAGTACTTC.

The gene calls are TRBV9 and TRBJ2-6, with D perhaps matching TRBD1 (5 bases). The CDR3 spans 15 residues. Trimming removed 1 base at V and 1 base at J, with 6 bases between. Germline-derived CDR1 and CDR2 are SGDLS and YYNGEE. The CDR3 reads CASSVQGSGANVLTF. The CDR3 DNA follows: TGTGCCAGCAGCGTACAGGGATCTGGGGCCAACGTCCTGACTTTC.

The genes are TRBV6-5 and TRBJ2-2; 7 nucleotides match TRBD2. This CDR3 is built from 12 residues. Germline CDR1 is MNHEY and CDR2 is SVGAGI. J lost 10 bases, V lost 7 bases, and 6 bases had no gene match. The CDR3 nucleotides are TGTGCCAGCAAACGCGGGAGCTTGGAGCTGTTTTTT. Its protein is CASKRGSLELFF.

As DNA, the CDR3 is TGTGCCAGCACCTGGGACAGGACGCGAGAGACCCAGTACTTC. Protein: CASTWDRTRETQYF. The chain combines TRBV21-1 with TRBJ2-5; the table's D call, TRBD1, has no DNA check behind it. TRBV21-1 is tagged as a pseudogene. The CDR3 has 14 residues.

On this clone itself: Mismatch with germline at one junction end may stem from a read error. The J gene is TRBJ2-2, the V gene TRBV10-3; 7 bases agree with TRBD2. This CDR3 is built from 15 residues. CDR1 is ENHRY and CDR2 is SYGVKD in the germline V gene. Here the CDR3 DNA reads TGTGCCATCAGTGAGGGATGGGAGGGTACCGCGGAGCTGTTTTTT. The encoded protein is CAISEGWEGTAELFF.

J is TRBJ2-1 and V is TRBV6-1, with 8 bases aligning to TRBD2. The CDR3 has 15 residues. Germline V gene sequence: CDR1 MNHNS, CDR2 SASEGT. J gave up 8 bases and V 5 bases, and 11 bases lay outside the gene matches. CDR3 region: CASSSWAGGGDEQFF. In DNA form, the CDR3 reads TGTGCCAGCAGTTCCTGGGCGGGAGGTGGCGATGAGCAGTTCTTC.

On this clone: An end of the junction does not agree with germline; a read error may underlie this. The CDR3 sequence: CAGSKDGKEADEQYF. Written as DNA, the CDR3 is TGTGCCGGCAGCAAGGACGGGAAGGAGGCCGACGAGCAGTACTTC. The chain uses TRBV6-5 and TRBJ2-7; perhaps TRBD2 as D (5 bases). In germline, CDR1 is MNHEY, CDR2 SVGAGI. The length of the CDR3 is 15 residues.

V gene TRBV5-6 combines with J gene TRBJ2-3; 10 nucleotides line up with TRBD1. Germline V CDR1 and CDR2: SGHDT, YYEEEE. Trimming removed 3 bases from V and 4 bases from J; junction bases left unmatched: 11. The CDR3 is made up of 17 amino acids. This CDR3 reads CASSSLSRDRGADTQYF. The CDR3 DNA sequence: TGTGCCAGCAGCTCCCTGAGCCGGGACAGGGGCGCAGATACGCAGTATTTT.

The J gene is TRBJ2-1, the V gene TRBV6-1; D is undetermined. The CDR3 is 15 amino acids. V was clipped by 0 bases and J by 9 bases, with 15 bases between them. From germline, CDR1 is MNHNS and CDR2 SASEGT. The CDR3 reads CASSEADLVWAEQFF. In DNA form, the CDR3 reads TGTGCCAGCAGTGAAGCCGATTTAGTTTGGGCTGAGCAGTTCTTC.

The chain joins TRBV10-1 to TRBJ1-6; 8 bases agree with TRBD1. J was trimmed by 6 bases and V by 6 bases; bases with no gene match: 10. Per germline, CDR1 WNHNN and CDR2 SYGVQD (reference sequence). CDR3 length equals 16 residues. CDR3 residues: CASRRQGQVLNSPLHF. DNA for the CDR3: TGCGCCAGCAGAAGACAGGGGCAGGTCCTTAATTCACCCCTCCACTTT.

This chain joins TRBV9 and TRBJ1-1; TRBD1 might be the D (5 bases). In germline, CDR1 is SGDLS, CDR2 YYNGEE. The CDR3 spans 14 residues. The V end lost 2 bases, the J end lost 2 bases, and 10 bases lay between the germline ends. CDR3 in DNA: TGTGCCAGCAGCGTCCAGGGCCAAAACACTGAAGCTTTCTTT. Its translation: CASSVQGQNTEAFF.

V is TRBV18 and J is TRBJ1-1; weak D call: TRBD1 (6 bases). The V gene lost 6 bases and the J gene lost 0 bases, with 11 bases spanning the gap. The CDR3 contains 14 residues. CDR1 and CDR2 (germline): KGHSH, LQKENI. The CDR3 DNA reads TGTGCCAGCTCTCGGACAGCTTTGAACACTGAAGCTTTCTTT. It encodes CASSRTALNTEAFF.

The J gene is TRBJ1-2, the V gene TRBV7-9, with TRBD1 as a possible D gene (6 bases). Germline CDR1 is SEHNR and CDR2 is FQNEAQ (reference sequence). Trimming removed 4 bases from V and 2 bases from J, with 14 bases in between. CDR3 length: 15 amino acids. CDR3 nucleotides: TGTGCCAGCAGCTCCCTGGACAGAGAGAACTATGGCTACACCTTC. This codes for CASSSLDRENYGYTF.

This sequence joins TRBV25-1 and TRBJ1-4; 7 positions match TRBD1. This CDR3 has 15 amino acids. CDR1 and CDR2 (germline): MGHDK, SYGVNS. The V gene end was trimmed by 2 bases and the J gene end by 8 bases; junction bases not matched to a gene: 8. The CDR3 sequence is CASSEGDRVEEKLFF. The CDR3 DNA reads TGTGCCAGCAGTGAAGGTGACAGGGTGGAAGAAAAACTGTTTTTT.

The chain is built from TRBV7-6 and TRBJ1-1, with D perhaps TRBD1 (5 bases). Looked up from germline, CDR1 is SGHVS and CDR2 is FNYEAQ. Trimming cost V 5 bases and J 4 bases, with 14 bases left between them. The CDR3 is made up of 14 amino acids. The CDR3 DNA sequence: TGTGCCAGCAGCCTGGGGGGGATAGGCACTGAAGCTTTCTTT. This sequence encodes CASSLGGIGTEAFF.

To note about this clone: The same CDR3 is also encoded by other DNA sequences in this sample. The J gene is TRBJ2-5, the V gene TRBV9; 10 bases are shared with TRBD2. This CDR3 contains 14 residues. Unmatched junction bases numbered 3, after V lost 2 bases and J lost 5 bases. The germline V gene encodes CDR1 SGDLS and CDR2 YYNGEE. The CDR3 loop is CASSVSGGAETQYF. In DNA, the CDR3 is TGTGCCAGCAGCGTCAGCGGGGGGGCGGAGACCCAGTACTTC. The full variable domain, rest sourced from reference TRBV9 and TRBJ2-5, is DSGVTQTPKHLITATGQRVTLRCSPRSGDLSVYWYQQSLDQGLQFLIQYYNGEERAKGNILERFSAQQFPDLHSELNLSSLELGDSALYFCASSVSGGAETQYFGPGTRLLVL.

The chain employs TRBV4-1 and TRBJ2-3; D may be TRBD2 (6 bases). Trimming took 0 bases from V and 0 from J, leaving 13 bases between them. The length of the CDR3 is 17 residues. Germline CDR1 MGHRA, CDR2 YSYEKL. The CDR3, as DNA: TGCGCCAGCAGCCAAGAGGGGCGGGGTACTAGCACAGATACGCAGTATTTT. Translating it yields CASSQEGRGTSTDTQYF.

V is TRBV13 and J is TRBJ2-3, with 11 bases matching TRBD2. CDR1 is PRHDT and CDR2 is FYEKMQ in the germline V gene (reference sequence). V gave up 1 base and J gave up 3 bases; unmatched junction bases: 3. The CDR3 sequence is 16 residues long. The CDR3 loop is CASSLVTSGTTDTQYF. In nucleotides, the CDR3 is TGTGCCAGCAGCTTAGTGACTAGCGGGACGACAGATACGCAGTATTTT.

This chain connects TRBV5-4 to TRBJ2-1; D possibly corresponds to TRBD2 (7 bases). Germline V CDR1 and CDR2: SGHNT, YYREEE (reference sequence). This CDR3 region has 14 residues. V was clipped by 7 bases and J by 2 bases, with 13 bases between them. The DNA for the CDR3 is TGTGCCAGCCGGGGGCGGGAGCCCTACAATGAGCAGTTCTTC. It yields the protein CASRGREPYNEQFF.